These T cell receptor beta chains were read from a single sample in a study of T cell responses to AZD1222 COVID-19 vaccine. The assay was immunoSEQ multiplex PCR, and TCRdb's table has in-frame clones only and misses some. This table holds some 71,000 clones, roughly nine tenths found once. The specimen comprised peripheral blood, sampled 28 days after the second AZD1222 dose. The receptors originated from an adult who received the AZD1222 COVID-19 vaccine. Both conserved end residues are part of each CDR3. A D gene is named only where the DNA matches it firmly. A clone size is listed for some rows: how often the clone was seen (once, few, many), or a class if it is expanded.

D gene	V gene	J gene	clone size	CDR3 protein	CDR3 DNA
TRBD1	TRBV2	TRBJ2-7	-	CASSFMGQEDF	TGTGCCAGCAGTTTCATGGGACAGGAGGACTTC
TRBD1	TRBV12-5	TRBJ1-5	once	CASVFGQGGNNQPQHF	TGTGCTAGTGTTTTTGGACAGGGGGGGAACAATCAGCCCCAGCATTTT
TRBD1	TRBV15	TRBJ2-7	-	CATSTRTGSYEQYF	TGTGCCACCAGCACCCGGACAGGCTCCTACGAGCAGTACTTC
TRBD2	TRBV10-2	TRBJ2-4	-	CASSVTSGRAGDIQYF	TGCGCCAGCAGCGTGACTAGCGGGAGGGCTGGGGACATTCAGTACTTC
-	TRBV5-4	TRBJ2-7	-	CASSSRGASYEQYF	TGTGCCAGCAGTTCCAGGGGGGCCTCCTACGAGCAGTACTTC
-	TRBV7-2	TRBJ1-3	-	CASSSRYGSGNTIYF	TGTGCCAGCAGCTCCCGATACGGCTCTGGAAACACCATATATTTT
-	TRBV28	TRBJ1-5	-	CASTPAGADQPQHF	TGTGCCAGCACCCCTGCCGGGGCGGATCAGCCCCAGCATTTT
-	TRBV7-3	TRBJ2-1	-	CASSHPQGPNLFF	TGTGCCAGCAGCCACCCGCAGGGACCCAACCTGTTCTTC
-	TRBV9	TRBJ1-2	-	CASTLGRGNYGYTF	TGTGCCAGCACCCTAGGGAGGGGCAACTATGGCTACACCTTC
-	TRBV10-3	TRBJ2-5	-	CAISESRPETQYF	TGTGCCATCAGTGAGTCACGGCCAGAGACCCAGTACTTC
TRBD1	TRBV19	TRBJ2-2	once	CASGNQGAVGELFF	TGTGCCAGTGGAAACCAGGGGGCTGTCGGGGAGCTGTTTTTT
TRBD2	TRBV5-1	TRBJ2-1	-	CASSQAETSGLNEQFF	TGCGCCAGCAGCCAGGCTGAGACTAGCGGGCTGAATGAGCAGTTCTTC
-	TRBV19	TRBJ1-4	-	CASKRGPTNEKLFF	TGTGCCAGTAAACGGGGGCCGACTAATGAAAAACTGTTTTTT
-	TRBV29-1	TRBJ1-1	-	CSVVGSTGGGLNTEAFF	TGCAGCGTTGTTGGGTCCACCGGGGGGGGCTTGAACACTGAAGCTTTCTTT
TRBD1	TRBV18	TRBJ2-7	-	CASSLLSGTGSIEQYF	TGTGCCAGCTCACTACTCTCCGGGACAGGGTCGATCGAGCAGTACTTC
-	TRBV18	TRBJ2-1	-	CASSPQGGRRNNEQFF	TGTGCCAGCTCCCCTCAAGGGGGGAGAAGAAACAATGAGCAGTTCTTC
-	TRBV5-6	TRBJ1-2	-	CASSLSTYGYTF	TGTGCCAGCAGCTTGTCGACGTATGGCTACACCTTC
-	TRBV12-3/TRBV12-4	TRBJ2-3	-	CASTQTDTQYF	TGTGCCAGCACCCAGACAGATACGCAGTATTTT
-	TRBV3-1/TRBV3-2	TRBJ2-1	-	CASSQEKSWDEQFF	TGTGCCAGCAGCCAAGAAAAGAGTTGGGATGAGCAGTTCTTC
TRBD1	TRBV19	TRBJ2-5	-	CASSTFTGTGETQYF	TGTGCCAGTAGTACCTTTACCGGGACAGGAGAGACCCAGTACTTC
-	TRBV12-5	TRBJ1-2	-	CASAPWGGPGGYTF	TGTGCTAGTGCCCCGTGGGGGGGCCCTGGAGGCTACACCTTC
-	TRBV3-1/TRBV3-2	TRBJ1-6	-	CASSRRELGSPLHF	TGTGCCAGCAGCCGCAGGGAGTTGGGTTCACCCCTCCACTTT
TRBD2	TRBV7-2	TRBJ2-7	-	CASSARLAGEHEQYF	TGTGCCAGCAGCGCTAGACTAGCGGGAGAACACGAGCAGTACTTC
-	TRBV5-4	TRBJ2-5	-	CASSTGHLARGAQYF	TGTGCCAGCAGCACTGGACACCTGGCCCGAGGGGCCCAGTACTTC
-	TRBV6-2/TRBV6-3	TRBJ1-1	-	CASSDYEVTEAFF	TGTGCCAGCAGCGACTATGAGGTCACTGAAGCTTTCTTT
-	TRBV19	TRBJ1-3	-	CASSGADSGNTIYF	TGTGCCAGTAGTGGCGCCGACTCTGGAAACACCATATATTTT
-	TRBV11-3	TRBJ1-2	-	CASSLGRQNYGYTF	TGTGCCAGCAGCTTAGGAAGGCAGAACTATGGCTACACCTTC
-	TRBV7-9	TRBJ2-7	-	CASSPRVNPSYEQYF	TGTGCCAGCAGCCCCAGAGTGAACCCCTCCTACGAGCAGTACTTC
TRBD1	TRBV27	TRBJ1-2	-	CASSLSGQGYGYTF	TGTGCCAGCAGTTTATCCGGACAGGGGTATGGCTACACCTTC
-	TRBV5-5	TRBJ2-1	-	CASRRTVLLLDRNNEQFF	TGTGCCAGCAGAAGGACAGTTCTTCTTTTAGATCGCAACAATGAGCAGTTCTTC
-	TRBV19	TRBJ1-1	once	CASSDGPNRNTEAFF	TGTGCCAGTAGTGACGGGCCCAACAGAAACACTGAAGCTTTCTTT
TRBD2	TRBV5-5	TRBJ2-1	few	CASSERGSAGGTSGEQFF	TGTGCCAGCAGCGAGAGGGGGTCAGCGGGAGGGACAAGTGGTGAGCAGTTCTTC
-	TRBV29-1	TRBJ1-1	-	CSVDGDTRTEAFF	TGCAGCGTTGATGGGGACACCCGCACTGAAGCTTTCTTT
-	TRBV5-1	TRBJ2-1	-	CASSPTGKSSYNEQFF	TGCGCCAGCAGCCCCACCGGGAAGAGCTCCTACAATGAGCAGTTCTTC
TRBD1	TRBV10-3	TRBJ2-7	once	CAISSRDRSSYEQYF	TGTGCCATCAGTTCCCGGGACAGAAGCTCCTACGAGCAGTACTTC
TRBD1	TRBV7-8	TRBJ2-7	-	CASSLAGQDYEQYF	TGTGCCAGCAGCTTAGCGGGACAGGACTACGAGCAGTACTTC
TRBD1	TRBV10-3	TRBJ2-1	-	CAISESGTGGYNEQFF	TGTGCCATCAGTGAGTCTGGGACAGGGGGCTACAATGAGCAGTTCTTC
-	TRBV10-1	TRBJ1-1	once	CASRDGPEGTEAFF	TGCGCCAGCAGAGATGGACCGGAGGGCACTGAAGCTTTCTTT
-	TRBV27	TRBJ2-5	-	CASSLYSWSETQYF	TGTGCCAGCAGTTTATACTCTTGGTCAGAGACCCAGTACTTC
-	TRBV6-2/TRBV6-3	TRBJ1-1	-	CASSIQMNTEAFF	TGTGCCAGCAGTATACAGATGAACACTGAAGCTTTCTTT
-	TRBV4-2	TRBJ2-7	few	CASSQDGVAEQYF	TGTGCCAGCAGCCAAGATGGAGTAGCCGAGCAGTACTTC
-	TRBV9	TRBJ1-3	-	CASSVDRESSGNTIYF	TGTGCCAGCAGCGTAGACAGGGAAAGCTCTGGAAACACCATATATTTT
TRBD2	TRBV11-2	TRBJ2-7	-	CASSEGLQELYEQYF	TGTGCCAGCAGCGAGGGACTACAAGAACTCTACGAGCAGTACTTC
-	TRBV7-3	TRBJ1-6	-	CASSLVFGGNSPLHF	TGTGCCAGCAGCTTAGTTTTCGGGGGTAATTCACCCCTCCACTTT
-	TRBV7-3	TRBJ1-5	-	CASSLGPRQPQHF	TGTGCCAGCAGCCTTGGGCCTCGCCAGCCCCAGCATTTT